One and the same sample provided the 10 T cell receptor beta chains below, sequenced in a study of T cell responses to AZD1222 COVID-19 vaccine. Sequencing used immunoSEQ multiplex PCR; TCRdb keeps in-frame clones, though not all of them. The repertoire holds about 97,000 clones, with around 89% as singletons. Here the sequenced sample was peripheral blood, taken on day 0 of AZD1222 vaccination. These receptors were taken from an adult in good health.

This clone has just one count. V and J are TRBV7-9 and TRBJ2-7; D is undetermined. The CDR3 has 13 residues. Germline V gene lookup returns CDR1 SEHNR and CDR2 FQNEAQ (reference sequence). V was trimmed by 7 bases and J by 2 bases, leaving 12 bases between them. DNA for the CDR3: TGTGCCAGCACCGACGGACCGCCCTACGAGCAGTACTTC. Translated, it gives CASTDGPPYEQYF.

This chain uses TRBV7-9 with TRBJ1-1; D ambiguous. There are 14 residues in the CDR3. V gave up 2 bases and J gave up 3 bases, with 10 bases separating them. From germline, CDR1 is SEHNR and CDR2 FQNEAQ (reference sequence). The CDR3 is CASSLQDSYTEAFF. The CDR3 DNA reads as TGTGCCAGCAGCTTACAGGATTCTTACACTGAAGCTTTCTTT.

The rearrangement joins TRBV4-2 to TRBJ2-6, with TRBD1 identical over 9 bases. Germline V gene data show CDR1 as LGHNA and CDR2 as YNFKEQ. The CDR3 is 17 amino acids. V shed 2 bases, J shed 2 bases, and the junction held 4 bases outside the gene matches. The CDR3 DNA sequence: TGTGCCAGCAGCCAATCTCGACAGGGGGCTGGGGCCAACGTCCTGACTTTC. This encodes CASSQSRQGAGANVLTF.

The rearrangement links TRBV21-1 to TRBJ2-2; the table's TRBD2 call for D was not verified on the DNA. TRBV21-1 is described as a pseudogene. This CDR3 has 15 residues. The CDR3 coding sequence is TGTGCCGGTGGGGTCGGGGGTGAGAACACCGGGGAGCTGTTTTTT. Translated, it gives CAGGVGGENTGELFF.

This clone has a handful of counts. The J gene is TRBJ2-1, the V gene TRBV6-1; tentatively, D is TRBD1 or TRBD2 (5 bases each). The CDR3 spans 13 residues. Germline values: CDR1 MNHNS, CDR2 SASEGT. V was cut by 1 base and J by 11 bases, with 12 bases left in between. CDR3 protein: CASSEERGWKQFF. The DNA of the CDR3 is TGTGCCAGCAGTGAAGAGAGGGGCTGGAAGCAGTTCTTC.

CDR3 nucleotides: TGTGCCAGCAGTCCTATCCAACCGCGCCCGGGACAGGGACAGTTTTCAGGACCGAACACTGAAGCTTTCTTT. Translated, it gives CASSPIQPRPGQGQFSGPNTEAFF. The V gene is TRBV6-6, the J gene TRBJ1-1, with 9 positions matching TRBD1. The V segment lost 5 bases and the J segment 1 base; nucleotides outside the gene matches: 32. The CDR3 runs to 24 residues. Germline V gene lookup returns CDR1 MNHNY and CDR2 SVGAGI (reference sequence).

This chain links TRBV7-2 with TRBJ2-7; maybe TRBD2 (6 bases). V was shortened by 5 bases and J by 0 bases, with 23 bases between the two germline ends. The CDR3 loop spans 18 amino acids. Germline CDR1 is SGHTA and CDR2 is FQGNSA. In DNA, the CDR3 is TGTGCCAGCAGCCCAGTCCCCTCTCCCGGGACTTACTCCTACGAGCAGTACTTC. It encodes CASSPVPSPGTYSYEQYF.

This chain connects TRBV29-1 to TRBJ2-7; 9 positions agree with TRBD1. Looked up from germline, CDR1 is SQVTM and CDR2 is ANQGSEA. The length of the CDR3 is 15 residues. The junction had 10 bases not matched to a gene; V was cut back by 5 bases and J by 2 bases. Here the CDR3 DNA reads TGCAGCGTTCAAACCAGACAGGGGGGTGCCTACGAGCAGTACTTC. Translation gives CSVQTRQGGAYEQYF.

The rearrangement joins TRBV4-1 to TRBJ1-4; D not certain. Per the germline V gene, CDR1 is MGHRA and CDR2 is YSYEKL. CDR3 length: 14 amino acids. Trimming took off 1 base at V and 3 bases at J, with 6 bases between the two ends. The CDR3 here is CASSQGASNEKLFF. CDR3 nucleotide sequence: TGCGCCAGCAGCCAAGGGGCATCTAATGAAAAACTGTTTTTT.

CDR3 region: CASSERGRGNEQFF. For the CDR3, the DNA is TGTGCCAGCAGCGAACGCGGGCGGGGCAATGAGCAGTTCTTC. This chain links TRBV11-2 with TRBJ2-1; tentatively, D is TRBD2 (6 bases). Trimming cost V 5 bases and J 6 bases, with 14 bases left between them. Germline V gene lookup returns CDR1 SGHAT and CDR2 FQNNGV. The CDR3 covers 14 residues.